Listed here are 29 T cell receptor beta chains from one sample, sequenced in a study of blood T cells in healthy people across ages. PCR was performed a second time for 7 to 11 cycles using a sample-barcoded 5' primer and a J-beta primer mix. TCRdb processed the 5' RACE reads anew with MiXCR; each CDR3 protein has one entry. The data contain some 1.5 million distinct CDR3 sequences, roughly 28% of them singletons. The sequenced sample was blood. All receptors come from a woman aged 25-40 years in good health.

This clonotype showed up many times. This chain connects TRBV7-2 to TRBJ2-7, with 8 bases lining up with TRBD1. This CDR3 comprises 14 residues. Trimming at V came to 1 base and at J to 7 bases, leaving 6 bases not matched to a gene. Looked up from germline, CDR1 is SGHTA and CDR2 is FQGNSA. In DNA, the CDR3 is TGTGCCAGCAGCTTAGATGGACAGGGTCAAGAGCAGTACTTC. Its translation is CASSLDGQGQEQYF.

The chain recombines TRBV9 with TRBJ2-5; 7 positions agree with TRBD1. CDR3 length: 14 residues. After removal of 0 bases from V and 1 base from J, the junction contained 0 bases not matched to a gene. In germline, CDR1 is SGDLS, CDR2 YYNGEE. CDR3 protein: CASSVGDSQETQYF. The CDR3 nucleotides read TGTGCCAGCAGCGTAGGGGACAGCCAAGAGACCCAGTACTTC.

The genes are TRBV5-5 and TRBJ1-1; D perhaps matches TRBD1 (5 bases). CDR3 length: 14 residues. Between the trimmed V and J ends, which lost 1 base and 0 bases, there was a span of 7 bases. Per germline, CDR1 SGHKS and CDR2 YYEKEE (reference sequence). CDR3 amino acids: CASSLSTVNTEAFF. The CDR3 nucleotides read TGTGCCAGCAGCTTGTCGACAGTGAACACTGAAGCTTTCTTT.

V and J are TRBV4-1 and TRBJ2-2; 8 nucleotides match TRBD1. Germline loops: CDR1 MGHRA, CDR2 YSYEKL. The trim removed 4 bases at V and 2 bases at J, leaving 6 bases unmatched. The CDR3 has 16 residues. The CDR3 here is CASSPADRANTGELFF. The CDR3 DNA reads TGCGCCAGCAGCCCGGCGGACAGGGCTAACACCGGGGAGCTGTTTTTT.

The sample holds many counts of this clonotype. This rearrangement joins TRBV29-1 to TRBJ2-4; D possibly corresponds to TRBD1 (5 bases). The germline gives CDR1 SQVTM, CDR2 ANQGSEA. Trimming cost V 2 bases and J 6 bases, with 8 bases left between them. There are 12 residues in the CDR3. In DNA form, the CDR3 reads TGCAGCGTTGAACGGCAGGGAAACATTCAGTACTTC. Protein product: CSVERQGNIQYF. The variable domain in full, with the rest retrieved from reference TRBV29-1 and TRBJ2-4, is SAVISQKPSRDICQRGTSLTIQCQVDSQVTMMFWYRQQPGQSLTLIATANQGSEATYESGFVIDKFPISRPNLTFSTLTVSNMSPEDSSIYLCSVERQGNIQYFGAGTRLSVL.

The genes are TRBV10-3 and TRBJ2-7, with a possible D match to TRBD2 (5 bases). The CDR3 length is 12 residues. Germline V CDR1 and CDR2: ENHRY, SYGVKD. V was shortened by 8 bases and J by 3 bases, with 11 bases between the two germline ends. CDR3 sequence: CAIGREGYEQYF. CDR3 sequence (DNA): TGTGCCATCGGGCGCGAGGGCTACGAGCAGTACTTC.

The chain is built from TRBV7-6 and TRBJ2-1, with no clear D. From germline, CDR1 is SGHVS and CDR2 FNYEAQ. V was clipped by 5 bases and J by 7 bases, with 15 bases between them. The CDR3 has 14 amino acids. The CDR3 sequence is CASSLTTARNEQFF. The CDR3 region has the DNA TGTGCCAGCAGCCTCACAACTGCACGTAATGAGCAGTTCTTC.

This sequence joins TRBV20-1 and TRBJ1-5; 8 bases agree with TRBD1. V lost 4 bases, J lost 0 bases, and 2 bases stayed unmatched. The CDR3 covers 14 residues. The germline V gene has CDR1 DFQATT and CDR2 SNEGSKA (reference sequence). CDR3 coding DNA: TGCAGTGCTATGGACAGGGATAGCAATCAGCCCCAGCATTTT. Translated: CSAMDRDSNQPQHF.

At least ten counts were recorded for this clonotype. One end of the junction does not line up with germline, which may come from a read error. This rearrangement joins TRBV5-1 to TRBJ2-7, with D perhaps matching TRBD2 (6 bases). The CDR3 consists of 11 residues. Germline assignment: CDR1 SGHRS and CDR2 YFSETQ. CDR3 DNA sequence: TGTGCCAGCAGCTTAGCGGACGAGCAGTACTTC. It translates to CASSLADEQYF.

The rearrangement joins TRBV5-1 to TRBJ2-2, with 12 positions matching TRBD2. The CDR3 has 15 amino acids. Per germline, CDR1 SGHRS and CDR2 YFSETQ. The V and J ends lost 4 bases and 8 bases, in that order; junction bases with no gene match: 6. Here the CDR3 DNA reads TGCGCCAGCAGCCCCTGGACTAGCGGGGCAGGGGAGCTGTTTTTT. It encodes CASSPWTSGAGELFF.

This clonotype was recorded many times. The V gene is TRBV7-9, the J gene TRBJ2-7; maybe TRBD2 (6 bases). The germline V gene has CDR1 SEHNR and CDR2 FQNEAQ (reference sequence). This CDR3 is 18 amino acids long. Trimming stripped 5 bases from V and 2 bases from J, with 25 bases between. The DNA of the CDR3 is TGTGCCAGCAGCCCAGTAGTGTTCGCCGGAGGGGAAACCTACGAGCAGTACTTC. Translating it yields CASSPVVFAGGETYEQYF.

This clonotype appeared many times. This chain joins TRBV7-9 and TRBJ2-5; D is unclear. V was shortened by 5 bases and J by 3 bases, with 7 bases between the two germline ends. CDR3 size: 12 residues. Germline loops: CDR1 SEHNR, CDR2 FQNEAQ (reference sequence). Here the CDR3 DNA reads TGTGCCAGCAGCCCCCAGGAAGAGACCCAGTACTTC. The encoded protein is CASSPQEETQYF.

This sequence joins TRBV30 and TRBJ2-7, with D uncertain. Germline V gene data show CDR1 as GTSNPN and CDR2 as SVGIG (reference sequence). The V end was cut by 3 bases, the J end by 0 bases, with 12 bases between. The CDR3 is 14 residues long. The chain's CDR3 is CAWRMGSASYEQYF. CDR3 coding DNA: TGTGCCTGGAGGATGGGCTCAGCCTCCTACGAGCAGTACTTC. Full variable domain (rest looked up from reference TRBV30 and TRBJ2-7): SQTIHQWPATLVQPVGSPLSLECTVEGTSNPNLYWYRQAAGRGLQLLFYSVGIGQISSEVPQNLSASRPQDRQFILSSKKLLLSDSGFYLCAWRMGSASYEQYFGPGTRLTVT.

The chain is built from TRBV9 and TRBJ2-3; 14 positions agree with TRBD2. CDR1 is SGDLS, CDR2 YYNGEE, per germline. V lost 5 bases to trimming and J lost 1 base; unmatched junction nucleotides: 3. CDR3 length: 16 residues. In DNA form, the CDR3 reads TGTGCCAGCAGAAAGGGACTAGCGGGGGGCACAGATACGCAGTATTTT. Its protein is CASRKGLAGGTDTQYF.

The chain carries TRBV20-1 and TRBJ1-2; 8 bases are shared with TRBD1. Germline loops: CDR1 DFQATT, CDR2 SNEGSKA (reference sequence). The CDR3 extends over 13 amino acids. V shed 1 base and J 6 bases; nucleotides not matched to a gene: 4. The CDR3 nucleotides read TGCAGTGCTAGAGCCCCACAGGGGGATGGCTACACCTTC. As protein: CSARAPQGDGYTF.

This clonotype was seen more than once but under ten times. V is TRBV6-5 and J is TRBJ1-1, with a possible D match to TRBD1 (5 bases). The ends were cut back, 0 bases at V and 5 bases at J, with 10 bases in the middle. CDR3 length: 14 amino acids. The germline V gene encodes CDR1 MNHEY and CDR2 SVGAGI. CDR3 amino acids: CASSYSGGGTEAFF. CDR3 bases: TGTGCCAGCAGTTACTCGGGGGGTGGAACTGAAGCTTTCTTT.

The V call is TRBV4-1, the J call TRBJ1-2; D might be TRBD1 (5 bases). V dropped 0 bases and J dropped 7 bases, with 15 bases sitting between them. This CDR3 comprises 15 residues. Germline V gene lookup returns CDR1 MGHRA and CDR2 YSYEKL. The CDR3, as DNA: TGCGCCAGCAGCCAAGAGCAGGGCCAATATGGTGGCTACACCTTC. Its protein is CASSQEQGQYGGYTF.

At least ten counts were recorded for this clonotype. The V and J genes are TRBV27 and TRBJ2-7; D possibly corresponds to TRBD2 (6 bases). The V gene's germline CDR1 is MNHEY and CDR2 SMNVEV (reference sequence). The CDR3 is 14 residues long. The germline V and J ends were trimmed by 8 bases and 0 bases, with 14 bases remaining between them. In nucleotides, the CDR3 is TGTGCCAGCTCCCGGGGGTTGGCCTCCTACGAGCAGTACTTC. Protein product: CASSRGLASYEQYF.

On this clonotype: This may stem from a read error, because a much larger clone lies one nucleotide away. The rearrangement uses TRBV7-2 and TRBJ2-4; tentative D call: TRBD2 (6 bases). The DNA end lines up better with TRBJ2-7; the J call may be wrong. This CDR3 comprises 16 residues. The germline gives CDR1 SGHTA, CDR2 FQGNSA. CDR3 bases: TGTGCCAGCAGCCAGGAGGGCGGGCTGAGGACCTGCGAGCAGTACTTC. This codes for CASSQEGGLRTCEQYF.

This clonotype has just a few counts. The chain employs TRBV6-5 and TRBJ2-1; D not certain. Germline V gives CDR1 MNHEY, CDR2 SVGAGI. The CDR3 covers 12 residues. V was cut by 8 bases and J by 6 bases, with 11 bases left in between. CDR3 sequence (DNA): TGTGCCAGCGTGGGGTCGGTCAATGAGCAGTTCTTC. Translated, it gives CASVGSVNEQFF.

The rearrangement links TRBV27 to TRBJ1-6; TRBD1 is a possible D gene (5 bases). Trimming cost V 2 bases and J 8 bases, with 16 bases left between them. CDR3 length: 16 residues. In germline, CDR1 is MNHEY, CDR2 SMNVEV (reference sequence). The CDR3 bases are TGTGCCAGCAGTTTAAATACAGCCTCAGGGTATTCACCCCTCCACTTT. Its translation is CASSLNTASGYSPLHF.

V gene TRBV5-1 combines with J gene TRBJ2-7; 8 nucleotides match TRBD1. J was trimmed by 5 bases and V by 5 bases; bases with no gene match: 6. CDR3 length: 13 amino acids. Germline CDR1 and CDR2: SGHRS and YFSETQ. CDR3 region: CASRPGQADEQYF. CDR3 nucleotide sequence: TGCGCCAGCAGGCCGGGACAGGCTGACGAGCAGTACTTC.

Notes on this clonotype: A junction end diverges from the germline sequence, so it may reflect a read error. This chain joins TRBV11-2 and TRBJ1-1; no clear D. CDR3 length: 14 amino acids. Germline V gene data show CDR1 as SGHAT and CDR2 as FQNNGV. This chain's CDR3 is CASSLEKVSTEAFF. CDR3 sequence (DNA): TGTGCCAGTAGCTTAGAAAAAGTTAGCACTGAAGCTTTCTTT.

Only a few counts were recorded for this clonotype. This chain joins TRBV20-1 and TRBJ2-1, with 11 bases matching TRBD2. Trimming removed 4 bases from V and 6 bases from J; junction bases left unmatched: 8. There are 15 residues in the CDR3. The germline gives CDR1 DFQATT, CDR2 SNEGSKA (reference sequence). CDR3 protein: CSAKPGLAEGNEQFF. The CDR3 DNA is TGCAGTGCTAAACCGGGACTAGCGGAGGGCAATGAGCAGTTCTTC.

This clonotype was observed many times. This chain links TRBV29-1 with TRBJ2-7; D is unclear. The CDR3 is 17 residues long. Germline-derived CDR1 and CDR2 are SQVTM and ANQGSEA. Trimming took off 0 bases at V and 0 bases at J, with 18 bases between the two ends. The CDR3, as DNA: TGCAGCGTTGAAGATCACTACAGCGCCCTTAGCTCCTACGAGCAGTACTTC. The encoded protein is CSVEDHYSALSSYEQYF.

The chain joins TRBV20-1 to TRBJ2-1, with unresolved D. Germline CDR1 and CDR2: DFQATT and SNEGSKA (reference sequence). This CDR3 contains 12 residues. V was pared by 2 bases and J by 9 bases, with 11 bases between. The CDR3, as DNA: TGCAGTGCTAGATCTGAGGCCGTTGAGCAGTTCTTC. It is translated as CSARSEAVEQFF.

In its sample, this clonotype was seen many times. This chain uses TRBV10-3 with TRBJ2-1, with TRBD2 matching over 10 bases. Germline trimming cut 2 bases from V and 10 bases from J; bases unmatched to any gene: 11. CDR3 size: 16 residues. Germline lookup yields CDR1 ENHRY and CDR2 SYGVKD. In DNA form, the CDR3 reads TGTGCCATCAGTGAGACTAGCGGGACGAATTTAGGGGAGCAGTTCTTC. Its protein is CAISETSGTNLGEQFF.

This clonotype was recorded at least ten times. This sequence joins TRBV2 and TRBJ2-7, with 12 bases aligning to TRBD2. Germline CDR1 and CDR2: SNHLY and FYNNEI. J was trimmed by 4 bases and V by 5 bases; bases with no gene match: 12. The CDR3 sequence is 17 residues long. In DNA, the CDR3 is TGTGCCAGCAGTCCCGGGACTAGCGGGCCGCGCGTGTACGAGCAGTACTTC. Residues: CASSPGTSGPRVYEQYF. The variable domain in full, with the rest retrieved from reference TRBV2 and TRBJ2-7, is EPEVTQTPSHQVTQMGQEVILRCVPISNHLYFYWYRQILGQKVEFLVSFYNNEISEKSEIFDDQFSVERPDGSNFTLKIRSTKLEDSAMYFCASSPGTSGPRVYEQYFGPGTRLTVT.

This clonotype was recorded many times. The chain recombines TRBV12-3 or TRBV12-4 with TRBJ2-7; 12 nucleotides match TRBD2. This CDR3 spans 14 amino acids. Trimming cost V 6 bases and J 2 bases; bases outside gene matches: 2. The CDR3: CASRPSGGAYEQYF. CDR3 bases: TGTGCCAGCAGACCTAGCGGGGGGGCCTACGAGCAGTACTTC.